This T cell receptor (beta chain) was found in a study of blood T cell repertoires in COVID-19. Clones were sequenced by immunoSEQ multiplex PCR, and TCRdb holds only the in-frame ones, with some missing. The table records fewer than 350,000 clones, 80% to 90% of them present only once. Germline V CDR1 and CDR2: SGHAT, FQNNGV. The germline V and J ends were trimmed by 3 bases and 8 bases, with 10 bases remaining between them. The CDR3 is 13 residues long. Individuals drawn from approximately 22 US areas were roughly 18 to 95 years old. Cohorts were assigned according to the clinical history that participants reported.

The source material was PBMCs or T cells enriched from blood (not recorded which). The clonotype was recovered from a man aged 25-45 years who had recovered from COVID-19. The chain uses TRBV11-2 and TRBJ1-4; the D gene is possibly TRBD1 (5 bases). CDR3 amino acids: CASSFGEGEKLFF. The CDR3 nucleotides read TGTGCCAGCAGCTTTGGGGAGGGGGAAAAACTGTTTTTT.